This TCR beta chain was captured by sequencing in a study of blood T cell repertoires in COVID-19. Germline CDR1 SGHTA, CDR2 FQGTGA. CDR3 length equals 20 residues. V lost 0 bases to trimming and J lost 1 base; unmatched junction nucleotides: 10. Assay used: immunoSEQ multiplex PCR; TCRdb lists only in-frame clones, some missing. This table holds 35,000 to 50,000 clones, more than 70% found once. The sequence came from a human donor in a cohort sampled during active COVID-19. Sequencing input: peripheral blood. The chain carries TRBV7-3 and TRBJ2-1; 12 positions match TRBD2. As DNA, the CDR3 is TGTGCCAGCAGCTTAACCGGGACTAGCGGGCCTGGGGGTTCCTACAATGAGCAGTTCTTC. Translated: CASSLTGTSGPGGSYNEQFF.